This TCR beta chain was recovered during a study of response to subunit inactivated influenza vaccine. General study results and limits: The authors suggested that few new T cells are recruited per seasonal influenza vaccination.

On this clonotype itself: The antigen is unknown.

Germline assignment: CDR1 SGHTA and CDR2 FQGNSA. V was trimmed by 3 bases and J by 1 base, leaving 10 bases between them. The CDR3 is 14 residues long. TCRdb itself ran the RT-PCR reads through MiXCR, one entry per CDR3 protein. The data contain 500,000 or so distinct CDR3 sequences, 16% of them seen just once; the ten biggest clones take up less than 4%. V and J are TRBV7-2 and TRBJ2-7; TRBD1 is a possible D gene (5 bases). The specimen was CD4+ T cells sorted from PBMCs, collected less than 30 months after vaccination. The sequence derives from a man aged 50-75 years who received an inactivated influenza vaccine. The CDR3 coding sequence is TGTGCCAGCAGCTTTACCCAGGGTTCCTACGAGCAGTACTTC. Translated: CASSFTQGSYEQYF.